The sequence of this T cell receptor beta chain was determined in a study of shared clonotypes between healthy human individuals. Study-wide points: Blood was the only sampled material, and tissue repertoires likely differ.

CDR3 size: 15 residues. In germline, CDR1 is MNHEY, CDR2 SMNVEV (reference sequence). V lost 3 bases and J lost 5, with 17 bases in between. Using immunoSEQ multiplex PCR, the repertoire was profiled, and TCRdb retains in-frame clones only, with some absent. The sample holds about 2.4 million clones, 80% to 95% seen once. With regard to this clone: Its antigen is undetermined.

The sequencing input was naive CD4+ T cells from PBMCs. Subset of the sample: CD45RA+ positively selected. V and J are TRBV27 and TRBJ2-7, with D perhaps matching TRBD1 (6 bases). The clonotype originates from a man between 18 and 29 years old in good health. Some clones in this sample may be carry-over from other donors' samples. CDR3 nucleotides: TGTGCCAGCAGTTTGTCGTACAGGGTAAGCAACGAGCAGTACTTC. Protein: CASSLSYRVSNEQYF.